This entry describes one T cell receptor (beta chain). The sample belongs to a study of blood T cell repertoires in COVID-19. The wider study: Spain, Italy and the United States supplied samples that represented acute and convalescent COVID-19. Nucleic acid was either cDNA or gDNA, and it came from T cells, B-cell-depleted T cells, or PBMCs.

In the original analysis: Nucleated cell number was recorded as an estimate derived from reference gene primer amplification. Generated by immunoSEQ multiplex PCR, the TCRdb table keeps only in-frame clones and is missing some. That table gives V, J and clone size, and the DNA gave D and trimming. The sample has approximately 61,000 clones, 75% to 85% seen once. While infection was still active, Seattle patients were enrolled and then followed longitudinally. The TCR sequence derives from a man between 45 and 60 years old with COVID-19, enrolled during active disease. Sequenced sample: peripheral blood.

CDR3 region: CASSPQPTGVEEQYF. DNA of the CDR3: TGTGCCAGCAGCCCGCAACCGACAGGGGTGGAAGAGCAGTACTTC. The rearrangement uses TRBV11-2 and TRBJ2-7, with 8 bases lining up with TRBD1. This CDR3 has 15 residues. Trimming at V came to 5 bases and at J to 7 bases, leaving 13 bases not matched to a gene. The germline V gene has CDR1 SGHAT and CDR2 FQNNGV.